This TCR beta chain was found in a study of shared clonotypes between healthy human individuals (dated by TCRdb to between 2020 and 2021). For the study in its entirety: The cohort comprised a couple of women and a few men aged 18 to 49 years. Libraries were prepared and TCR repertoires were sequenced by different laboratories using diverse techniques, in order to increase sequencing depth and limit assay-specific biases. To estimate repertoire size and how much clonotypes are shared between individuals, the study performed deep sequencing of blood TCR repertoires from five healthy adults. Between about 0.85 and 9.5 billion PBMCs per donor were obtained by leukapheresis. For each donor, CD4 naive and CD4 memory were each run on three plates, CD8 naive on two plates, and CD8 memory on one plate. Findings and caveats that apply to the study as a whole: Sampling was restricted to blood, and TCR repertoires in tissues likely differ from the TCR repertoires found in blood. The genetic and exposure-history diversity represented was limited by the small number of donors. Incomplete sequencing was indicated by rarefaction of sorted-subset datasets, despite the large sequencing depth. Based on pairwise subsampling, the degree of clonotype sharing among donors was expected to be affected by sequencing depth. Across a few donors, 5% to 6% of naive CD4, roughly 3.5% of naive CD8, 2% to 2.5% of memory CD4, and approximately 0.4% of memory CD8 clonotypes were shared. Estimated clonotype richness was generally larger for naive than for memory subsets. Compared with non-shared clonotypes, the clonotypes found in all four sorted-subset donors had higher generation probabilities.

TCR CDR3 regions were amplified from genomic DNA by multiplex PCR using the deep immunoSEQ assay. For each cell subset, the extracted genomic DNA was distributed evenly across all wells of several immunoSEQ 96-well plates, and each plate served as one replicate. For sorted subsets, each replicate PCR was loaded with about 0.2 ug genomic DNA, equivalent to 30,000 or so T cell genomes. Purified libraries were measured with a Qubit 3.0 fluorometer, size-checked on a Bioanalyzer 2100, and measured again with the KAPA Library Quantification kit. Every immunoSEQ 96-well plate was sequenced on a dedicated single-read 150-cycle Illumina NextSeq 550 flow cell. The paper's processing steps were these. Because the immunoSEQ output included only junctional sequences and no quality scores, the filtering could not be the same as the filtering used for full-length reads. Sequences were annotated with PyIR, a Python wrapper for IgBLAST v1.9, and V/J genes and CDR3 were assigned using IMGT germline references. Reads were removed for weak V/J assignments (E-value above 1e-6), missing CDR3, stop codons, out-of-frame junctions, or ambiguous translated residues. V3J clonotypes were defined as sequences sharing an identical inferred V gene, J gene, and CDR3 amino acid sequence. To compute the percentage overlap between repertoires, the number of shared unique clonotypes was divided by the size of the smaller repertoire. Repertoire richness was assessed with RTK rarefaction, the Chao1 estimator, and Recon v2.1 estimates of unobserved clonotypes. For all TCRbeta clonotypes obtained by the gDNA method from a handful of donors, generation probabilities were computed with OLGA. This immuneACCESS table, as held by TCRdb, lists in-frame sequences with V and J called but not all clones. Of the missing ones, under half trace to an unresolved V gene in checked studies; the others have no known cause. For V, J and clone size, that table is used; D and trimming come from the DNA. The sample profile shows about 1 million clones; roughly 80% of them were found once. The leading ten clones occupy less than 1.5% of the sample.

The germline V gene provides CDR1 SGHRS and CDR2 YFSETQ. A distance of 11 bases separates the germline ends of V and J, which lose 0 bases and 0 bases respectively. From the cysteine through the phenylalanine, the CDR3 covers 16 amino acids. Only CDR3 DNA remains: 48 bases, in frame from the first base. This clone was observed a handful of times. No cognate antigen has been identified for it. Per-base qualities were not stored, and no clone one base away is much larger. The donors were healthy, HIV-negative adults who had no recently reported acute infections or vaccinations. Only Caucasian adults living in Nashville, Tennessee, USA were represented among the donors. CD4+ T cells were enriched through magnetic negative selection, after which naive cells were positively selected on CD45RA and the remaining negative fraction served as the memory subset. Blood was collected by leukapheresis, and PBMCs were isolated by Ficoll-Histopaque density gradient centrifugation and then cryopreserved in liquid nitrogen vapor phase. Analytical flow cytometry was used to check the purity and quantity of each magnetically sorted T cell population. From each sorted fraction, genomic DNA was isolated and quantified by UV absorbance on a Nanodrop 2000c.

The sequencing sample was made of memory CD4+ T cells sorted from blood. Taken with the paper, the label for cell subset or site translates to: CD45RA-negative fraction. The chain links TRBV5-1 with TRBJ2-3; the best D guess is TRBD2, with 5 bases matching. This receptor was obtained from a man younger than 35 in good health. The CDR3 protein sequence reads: CASSLGGSTSTDTQYF. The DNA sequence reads TGCGCCAGCAGCTTGGGCGGGTCTACTAGCACAGATACGCAGTATTTT. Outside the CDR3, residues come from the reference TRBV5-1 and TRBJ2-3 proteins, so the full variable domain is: KAGVTQTPRYLIKTRGQQVTLSCSPISGHRSVSWYQQTPGQGLQFLFEYFSETQRNKGNFPGRFSGRQFSNSRSEMNVSTLELGDSALYLCASSLGGSTSTDTQYFGPGTRLTVL.